This T cell receptor (beta chain) stems from a study of T cell clusters in autoimmune cytopenias. About the research overall: The mean age of healthy donor controls was about 53 years, the median roughly 60 years.

Comment on this clonotype: Its target is unknown.

Multiplex touch-down PCR amplified TRB using TRB-A and TRB-B pools in one tube. TCRdb reprocessed the multiplex PCR reads and reports one entry per CDR3 protein, with no DNA. Recorded for this sample: 5,300 or so distinct CDR3 sequences. Germline CDR1 is DFQATT and CDR2 is SNEGSKA (reference sequence). The CDR3 loop spans 14 amino acids. Notes on the study in general: Healthy donors had approximately 2.9-fold more exclusive TRB clusters than active autoimmune hepatitis patients. TRB repertoire shifts in secondary cytopenia and chronic lymphocytic leukemia mostly reflected lymphoma, not autoimmunity.

TRB amplification used around 0.25 ug of peripheral blood genomic DNA. This sample also belongs to another study, concerning T cell repertoires in aging, cancer and after chemotherapy. That source reports: Rebound thymic output was suggested by rising median generation probability during chemotherapy in each cancer cohort.

This receptor was identified in a human donor in good health. V gene TRBV20-1 combines with J gene TRBJ2-5; TCRdb picks TRBD1, but there is no DNA to check that call. Sequences were obtained from peripheral blood. CDR3: CSARVTGKQETQYF.